These 9 T cell receptor beta chains came from one sample sequenced in a study of blood T cell repertoires in COVID-19. Generated by immunoSEQ multiplex PCR, the TCRdb table keeps only in-frame clones and is missing some. The sample contains roughly 220,000 clones, just over 85% of which appear only once. The source material was PBMCs or T cells enriched from blood (not recorded which). These receptor sequences come from a woman between 40 and 55 years old with acute COVID-19.

This chain connects TRBV10-2 to TRBJ2-3; D unresolved. CDR1 WSHSY and CDR2 SAAADI come from the germline V gene. The CDR3 contains 12 residues. Trimming left V 1 base short and J 10 bases short, with 9 bases between. This CDR3 reads CASSEWLGAQYF. As DNA, the CDR3 is TGCGCCAGCAGTGAGTGGCTAGGCGCGCAGTATTTT.

A remark on this clone: The junction departs from the called germline gene at one end, perhaps through a read error. The rearrangement uses TRBV6-2 or TRBV6-3 and TRBJ2-5; TRBD2 might be the D (5 bases). There are 18 residues in the CDR3. Germline CDR1 and CDR2: MNHEY and SVGEGT. The CDR3, as DNA: TGTGCCAGCAGTACGGAGGATTGGAGACCAAGAGAAAGAGAGGCCCAGTACTTC. It codes for CASSTEDWRPREREAQYF.

This clone occurred a few times. The genes are TRBV5-5 and TRBJ1-5, with D tentatively TRBD1 (6 bases). Trimming took 4 bases from V and 1 from J, leaving 15 bases between them. The CDR3 is made up of 16 amino acids. CDR1 and CDR2 (germline): SGHKS, YYEKEE (reference sequence). CDR3: CASSRSSGVSNQPQHF. The CDR3 nucleotides are TGTGCCAGCAGCCGCAGCTCAGGGGTGAGCAATCAGCCCCAGCATTTT.

The chain carries TRBV13 and TRBJ1-5; 7 bases match TRBD1. Germline CDR1 and CDR2: PRHDT and FYEKMQ (reference sequence). The CDR3 extends over 15 amino acids. V was clipped by 3 bases and J by 0 bases; unmatched bases: 2. As DNA, the CDR3 is TGTGCCAGCAGCTTGGGACAGAATAGCAATCAGCCCCAGCATTTT. This gives the protein CASSLGQNSNQPQHF.

The V call is TRBV11-2, the J call TRBJ2-5; the D gene is possibly TRBD2 (6 bases). Germline V gene data show CDR1 as SGHAT and CDR2 as FQNNGV. Trimming left V 0 bases short and J 3 bases short, with 8 bases between. This CDR3 has 14 residues. CDR3 sequence (DNA): TGTGCCAGCAGCTTAGATCGCGGGGAAGAGACCCAGTACTTC. This encodes CASSLDRGEETQYF.

The V and J genes are TRBV9 and TRBJ2-7; the D gene is possibly TRBD2 (5 bases). The CDR3 is 17 amino acids. V was clipped by 3 bases and J by 6 bases, with 25 bases between them. Germline V lookup: CDR1 SGDLS, CDR2 YYNGEE. The CDR3 region is CASSATRGNLYPAEQYF. CDR3 nucleotide sequence: TGTGCCAGCAGCGCAACAAGAGGGAATTTATATCCTGCCGAGCAGTACTTC.

V gene TRBV14 combines with J gene TRBJ2-1; TRBD2 matches at 13 bases. Germline V CDR1 and CDR2: SGHDN, FVKESK. V lost 3 bases and J lost 6; bases outside the gene matches: 8. The CDR3 is 17 amino acids. The CDR3 here is CASSQWTSGSFSNEQFF. The CDR3 DNA follows: TGTGCCAGCAGCCAGTGGACTAGCGGGAGTTTTTCCAATGAGCAGTTCTTC.

The chain combines TRBV19 with TRBJ1-1; D is unresolved. This CDR3 contains 14 residues. Germline values: CDR1 LNHDA, CDR2 SQIVND (reference sequence). Trimming left V 3 bases short and J 10 bases short, with 18 bases between. The CDR3 spells CASSIQIGGPGAFF. DNA for the CDR3: TGTGCCAGTAGTATTCAGATAGGAGGGCCCGGAGCTTTCTTT. The full variable domain, rest sourced from reference TRBV19 and TRBJ1-1, is DGGITQSPKYLFRKEGQNVTLSCEQNLNHDAMYWYRQDPGQGLRLIYYSQIVNDFQKGDIAEGYSVSREKKESFPLTVTSAQKNPTAFYLCASSIQIGGPGAFFGQGTRLTVV.

This chain links TRBV25-1 with TRBJ1-1, with a weak D call TRBD1 (5 bases). Per the germline V gene, CDR1 is MGHDK and CDR2 is SYGVNS. This CDR3 has 15 residues. The V end lost 4 bases, the J end lost 1 base, and 13 bases lay between the germline ends. The CDR3, as DNA: TGTGCCAGCAGTGGACTTGGGGGGGGGAACACTGAAGCTTTCTTT. Protein: CASSGLGGGNTEAFF.